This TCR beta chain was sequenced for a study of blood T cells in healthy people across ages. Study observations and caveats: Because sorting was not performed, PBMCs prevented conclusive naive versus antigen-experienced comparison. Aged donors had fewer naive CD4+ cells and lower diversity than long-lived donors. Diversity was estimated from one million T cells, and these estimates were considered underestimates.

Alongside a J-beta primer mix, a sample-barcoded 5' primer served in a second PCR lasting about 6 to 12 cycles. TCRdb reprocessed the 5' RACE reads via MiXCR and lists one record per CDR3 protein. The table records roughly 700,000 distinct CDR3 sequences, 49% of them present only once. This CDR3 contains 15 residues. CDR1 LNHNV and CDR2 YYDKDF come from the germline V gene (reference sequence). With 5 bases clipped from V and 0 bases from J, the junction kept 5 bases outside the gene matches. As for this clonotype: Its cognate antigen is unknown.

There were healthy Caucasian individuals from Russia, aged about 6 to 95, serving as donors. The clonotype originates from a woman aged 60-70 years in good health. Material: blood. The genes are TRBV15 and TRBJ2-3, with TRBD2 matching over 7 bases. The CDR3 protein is CATSSRLASTDTQYF. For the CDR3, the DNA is TGTGCCACCAGCTCCCGACTAGCTAGCACAGATACGCAGTATTTT.